Listed below are T cell receptor beta chains from one sample, sequenced in a study of T-cell reconstitution after alpha-beta-depleted transplantation in children. TCRdb re-analysed the PCR reads in MiXCR, keeping a single row per CDR3 protein. The sample carries more than 450,000 distinct CDR3 sequences, about 16% recorded once. Source: PBMCs from the stem cell graft donor, taken from the stem cell graft. The source is a human donor who donated a stem cell graft to a child with acute lymphoblastic leukemia. Both conserved end residues are part of each CDR3. The D gene is left open where the match is weak. Only some rows state a clone size, as once, few, many or a class for expanded clones.

v_call: TRBV4-1
j_call: TRBJ2-1
clone_size: few
d_call: -
cdr3_aa: CASNAIGGAYNEQFF

v_call: TRBV20-1
j_call: TRBJ2-5
clone_size: -
d_call: TRBD2
cdr3_aa: CSARTAGERETQYF

v_call: TRBV15
j_call: TRBJ2-2
clone_size: few
d_call: -
cdr3_aa: CATSSLMSPGELFF

v_call: TRBV24-1
j_call: TRBJ1-5
clone_size: few
d_call: -
cdr3_aa: CATSGSSYSNQPQHF

v_call: TRBV12-3/TRBV12-4
j_call: TRBJ2-1
clone_size: -
d_call: -
cdr3_aa: CASSWGRGNEQFF

v_call: TRBV5-1
j_call: TRBJ2-6
clone_size: -
d_call: -
cdr3_aa: CASSSALSGANVLTF

v_call: TRBV27
j_call: TRBJ2-7
clone_size: few
d_call: TRBD2
cdr3_aa: CASSLYGRPPYEQYF

v_call: TRBV29-1
j_call: TRBJ2-7
clone_size: -
d_call: -
cdr3_aa: CSVEGLDLEQYF

v_call: TRBV12-3/TRBV12-4
j_call: TRBJ2-5
clone_size: -
d_call: -
cdr3_aa: CASRPGLTGETQYF

v_call: TRBV7-2
j_call: TRBJ2-5
clone_size: few
d_call: -
cdr3_aa: CASSLVPGMGETQYF

v_call: TRBV5-1
j_call: TRBJ2-1
clone_size: few
d_call: TRBD2
cdr3_aa: CASSLEDSTSGYNEQFF

v_call: TRBV5-1
j_call: TRBJ2-2
clone_size: many
d_call: -
cdr3_aa: CASSWQGSSGELFF

v_call: TRBV29-1
j_call: TRBJ1-1
clone_size: few
d_call: -
cdr3_aa: CSAGPGVGTEAFF

v_call: TRBV5-1
j_call: TRBJ2-7
clone_size: few
d_call: -
cdr3_aa: CASSAGSSKDYEQYF

v_call: TRBV18
j_call: TRBJ1-3
clone_size: few
d_call: -
cdr3_aa: CASSPDKLSGNTIYF

v_call: TRBV5-1
j_call: TRBJ2-6
clone_size: many
d_call: -
cdr3_aa: CASSLMEPGANVLTF

v_call: TRBV12-3/TRBV12-4
j_call: TRBJ2-7
clone_size: many
d_call: -
cdr3_aa: CASSSQAPYEQYF